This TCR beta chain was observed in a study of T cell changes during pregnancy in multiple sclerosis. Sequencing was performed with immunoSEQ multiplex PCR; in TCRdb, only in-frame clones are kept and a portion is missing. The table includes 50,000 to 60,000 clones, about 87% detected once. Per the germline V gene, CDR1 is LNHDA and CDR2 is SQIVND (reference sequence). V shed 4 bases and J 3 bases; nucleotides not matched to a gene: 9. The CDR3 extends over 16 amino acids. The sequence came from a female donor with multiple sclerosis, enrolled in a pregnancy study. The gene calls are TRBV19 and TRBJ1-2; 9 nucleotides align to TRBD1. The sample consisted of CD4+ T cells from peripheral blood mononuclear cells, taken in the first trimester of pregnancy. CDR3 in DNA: TGTGCCAGTAGTACCGGGACAGGGAGGCGTGACTATGGCTACACCTTC. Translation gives CASSTGTGRRDYGYTF.